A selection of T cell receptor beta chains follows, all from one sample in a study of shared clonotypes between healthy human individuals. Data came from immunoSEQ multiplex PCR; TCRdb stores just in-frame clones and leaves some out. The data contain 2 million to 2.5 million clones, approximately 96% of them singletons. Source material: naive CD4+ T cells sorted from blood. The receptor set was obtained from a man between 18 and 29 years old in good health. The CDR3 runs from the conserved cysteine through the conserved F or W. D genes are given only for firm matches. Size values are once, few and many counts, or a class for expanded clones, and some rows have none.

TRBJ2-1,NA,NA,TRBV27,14,CASRGTTYYNEQFF,TGTGCCAGCAGAGGGACAACCTACTACAATGAGCAGTTCTTC
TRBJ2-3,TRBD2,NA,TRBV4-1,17,CASSQDSSSGSTDTQYF,TGCGCCAGCAGCCAGGACTCCTCTAGCGGTAGCACAGATACGCAGTATTTT
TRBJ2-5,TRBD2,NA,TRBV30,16,CAWTSGTSGGRETQYF,TGTGCCTGGACCTCCGGGACTAGCGGGGGCCGAGAGACCCAGTACTTC
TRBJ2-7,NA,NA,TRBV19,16,CASSATWTLDYYEQYF,TGTGCCAGTAGTGCAACCTGGACACTGGACTACTACGAGCAGTACTTC
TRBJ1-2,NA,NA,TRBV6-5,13,CASSRGEIYGYTF,TGTGCCAGCAGCCGAGGGGAGATCTATGGCTACACCTTC
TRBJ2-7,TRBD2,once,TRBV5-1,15,CASSFGGFPPYEQYF,TGCGCCAGCAGCTTCGGGGGGTTCCCCCCGTACGAGCAGTACTTC
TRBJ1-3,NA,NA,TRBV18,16,CASSPPAGAPGNTIYF,TGTGCCAGCTCACCCCCGGCGGGGGCCCCTGGAAACACCATATATTTT
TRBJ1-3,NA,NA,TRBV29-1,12,CSGWGLGNTIYF,TGCAGCGGCTGGGGGCTGGGAAACACCATATATTTT
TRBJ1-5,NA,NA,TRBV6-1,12,CASRPGNQPQHF,TGTGCCAGCAGGCCGGGGAATCAGCCCCAGCATTTT
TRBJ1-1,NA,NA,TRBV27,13,CASSLQGRTEAFF,TGTGCCAGCAGCCTACAGGGCAGGACTGAAGCTTTCTTT
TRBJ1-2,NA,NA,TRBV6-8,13,CARNWSRGYGYTF,TGTGCCAGGAATTGGAGCCGGGGCTATGGCTACACCTTC
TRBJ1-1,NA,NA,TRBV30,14,CAWRGYSMNTEAFF,TGTGCCTGGCGGGGGTACAGTATGAACACTGAAGCTTTCTTT
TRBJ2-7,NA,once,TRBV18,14,CASSPGGGFYEQYF,TGTGCCAGCTCGCCAGGGGGAGGCTTCTACGAGCAGTACTTC
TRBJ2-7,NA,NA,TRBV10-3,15,CAISGGTLSSYEQYF,TGTGCCATCAGTGGTGGGACGCTTAGCTCCTACGAGCAGTACTTC
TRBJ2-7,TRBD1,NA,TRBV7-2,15,CASSKIQGALYEQYF,TGTGCCAGCAGCAAAATACAGGGGGCGCTTTACGAGCAGTACTTC
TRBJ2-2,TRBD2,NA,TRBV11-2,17,CASSLFSGRAGNGELFF,TGTGCCAGCAGCTTATTTAGCGGGAGGGCCGGTAACGGGGAGCTGTTTTTT
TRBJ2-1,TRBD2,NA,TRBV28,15,CASSTSGGAYNEQFF,TGTGCCAGCAGTACGAGCGGGGGGGCATACAATGAGCAGTTCTTC
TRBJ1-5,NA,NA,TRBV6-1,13,CASSVWDNQPQHF,TGTGCCAGCAGTGTTTGGGATAATCAGCCCCAGCATTTT